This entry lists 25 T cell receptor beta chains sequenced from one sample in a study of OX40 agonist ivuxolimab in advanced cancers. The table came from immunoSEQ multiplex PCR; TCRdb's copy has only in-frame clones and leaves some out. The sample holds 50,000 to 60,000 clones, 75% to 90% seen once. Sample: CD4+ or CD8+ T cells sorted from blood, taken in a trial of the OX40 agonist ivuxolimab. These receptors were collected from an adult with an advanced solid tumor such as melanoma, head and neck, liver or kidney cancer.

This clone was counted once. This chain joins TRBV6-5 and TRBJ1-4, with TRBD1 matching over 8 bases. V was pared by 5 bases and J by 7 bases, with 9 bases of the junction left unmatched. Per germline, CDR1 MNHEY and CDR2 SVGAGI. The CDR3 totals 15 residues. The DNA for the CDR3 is TGTGCCAGCAGTCCTCTGGACAGGGCGAGTGAAAAACTGTTTTTT. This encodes CASSPLDRASEKLFF.

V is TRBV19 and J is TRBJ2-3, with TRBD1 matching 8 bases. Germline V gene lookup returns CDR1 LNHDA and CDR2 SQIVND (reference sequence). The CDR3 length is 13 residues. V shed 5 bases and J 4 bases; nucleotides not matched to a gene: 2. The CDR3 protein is CASSQGAADTQYF. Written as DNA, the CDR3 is TGTGCCAGTAGTCAGGGGGCTGCAGATACGCAGTATTTT.

CDR3 nucleotides: TGTGCCATCAGTGCCCAGGGGGGGACTAATGAAAAACTGTTTTTT. Translation gives CAISAQGGTNEKLFF. This rearrangement joins TRBV10-3 to TRBJ1-4, with 7 bases aligning to TRBD1. The CDR3 extends over 15 amino acids. V shed 4 bases, J shed 2 bases, and the junction held 4 bases outside the gene matches. Germline V gives CDR1 ENHRY, CDR2 SYGVKD.

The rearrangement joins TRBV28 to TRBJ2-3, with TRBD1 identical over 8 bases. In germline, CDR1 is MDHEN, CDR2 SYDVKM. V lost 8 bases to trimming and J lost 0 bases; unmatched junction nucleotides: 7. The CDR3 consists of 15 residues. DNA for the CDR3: TGTGCCAGCGGCGGACAGGGTACTAGCACAGATACGCAGTATTTT. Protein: CASGGQGTSTDTQYF.

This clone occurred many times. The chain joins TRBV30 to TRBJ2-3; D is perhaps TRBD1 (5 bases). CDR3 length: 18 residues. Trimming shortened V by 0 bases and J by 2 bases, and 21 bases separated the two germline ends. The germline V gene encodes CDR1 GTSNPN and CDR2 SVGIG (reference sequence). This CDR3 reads CAWSVNQLTVKITDTQYF. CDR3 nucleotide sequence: TGTGCCTGGAGTGTAAACCAATTGACAGTGAAAATCACAGATACGCAGTATTTT.

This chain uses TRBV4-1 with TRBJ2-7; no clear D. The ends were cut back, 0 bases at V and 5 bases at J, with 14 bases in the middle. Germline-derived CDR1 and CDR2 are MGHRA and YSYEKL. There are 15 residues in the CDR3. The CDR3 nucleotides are TGCGCCAGCAGCCAAGATCAAGCTATTAACGACGAGCAGTACTTC. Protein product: CASSQDQAINDEQYF.

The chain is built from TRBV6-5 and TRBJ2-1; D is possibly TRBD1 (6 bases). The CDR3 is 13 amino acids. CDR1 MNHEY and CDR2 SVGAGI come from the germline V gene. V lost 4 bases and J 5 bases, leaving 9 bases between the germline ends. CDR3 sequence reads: CASSSAGDNEQFF. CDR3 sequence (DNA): TGTGCCAGCAGTTCCGCAGGGGACAATGAGCAGTTCTTC.

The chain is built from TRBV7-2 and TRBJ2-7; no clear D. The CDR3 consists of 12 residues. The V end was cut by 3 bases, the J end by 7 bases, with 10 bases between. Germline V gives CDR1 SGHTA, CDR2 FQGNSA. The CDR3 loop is CASSFNRGEQYF. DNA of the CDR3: TGTGCCAGCAGCTTCAACAGAGGTGAGCAGTACTTC. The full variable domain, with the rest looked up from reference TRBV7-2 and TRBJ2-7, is GAGVSQSPSNKVTEKGKDVELRCDPISGHTALYWYRQSLGQGLEFLIYFQGNSAPDKSGLPSDRFSAERTGGSVSTLTIQRTQQEDSAVYLCASSFNRGEQYFGPGTRLTVT.

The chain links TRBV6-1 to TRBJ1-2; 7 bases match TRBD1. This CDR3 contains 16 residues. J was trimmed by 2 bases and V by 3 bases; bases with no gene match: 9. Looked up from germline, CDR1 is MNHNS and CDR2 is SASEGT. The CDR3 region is CASSDLGQTMNYGYTF. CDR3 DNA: TGTGCCAGCAGTGACCTGGGACAGACCATGAACTATGGCTACACCTTC.

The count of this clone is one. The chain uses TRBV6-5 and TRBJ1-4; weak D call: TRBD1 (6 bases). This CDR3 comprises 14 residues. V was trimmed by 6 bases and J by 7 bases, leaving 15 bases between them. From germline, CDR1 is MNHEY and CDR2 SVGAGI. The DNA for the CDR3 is TGTGCCAGCAGATCAGGGGCAGGCGGTGAAAAACTGTTTTTT. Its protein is CASRSGAGGEKLFF.

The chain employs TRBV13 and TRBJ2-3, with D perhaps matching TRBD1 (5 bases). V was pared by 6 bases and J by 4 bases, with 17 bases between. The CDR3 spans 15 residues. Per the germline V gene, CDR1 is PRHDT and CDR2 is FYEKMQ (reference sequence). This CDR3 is CASRSPRASSDTQYF. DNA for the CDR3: TGTGCCAGCAGGTCCCCCAGGGCTTCCTCAGATACGCAGTATTTT.

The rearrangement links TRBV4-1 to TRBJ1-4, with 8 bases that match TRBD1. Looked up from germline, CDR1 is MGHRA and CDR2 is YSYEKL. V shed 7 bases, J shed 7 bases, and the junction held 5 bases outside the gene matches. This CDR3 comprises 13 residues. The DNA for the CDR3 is TGCGCCAGCACCCAGGGGGCTCGTGAAAAACTGTTTTTT. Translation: CASTQGAREKLFF.

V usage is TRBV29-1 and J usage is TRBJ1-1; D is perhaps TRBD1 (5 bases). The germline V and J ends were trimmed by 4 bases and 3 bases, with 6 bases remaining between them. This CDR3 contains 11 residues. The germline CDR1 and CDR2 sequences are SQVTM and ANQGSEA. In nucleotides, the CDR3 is TGCAGCGTTGGAGGGGACACTGAAGCTTTCTTT. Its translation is CSVGGDTEAFF.

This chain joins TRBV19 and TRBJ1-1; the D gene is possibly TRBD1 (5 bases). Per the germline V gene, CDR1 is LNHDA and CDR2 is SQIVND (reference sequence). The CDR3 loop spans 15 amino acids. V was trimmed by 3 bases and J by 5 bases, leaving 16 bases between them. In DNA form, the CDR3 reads TGTGCCAGTAGTATCTCGCATGGGGGGGGAACTGAAGCTTTCTTT. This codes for CASSISHGGGTEAFF.

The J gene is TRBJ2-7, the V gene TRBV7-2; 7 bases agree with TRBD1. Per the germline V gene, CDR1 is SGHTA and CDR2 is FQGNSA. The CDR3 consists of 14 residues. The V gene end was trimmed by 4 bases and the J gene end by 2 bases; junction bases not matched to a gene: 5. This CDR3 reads CASSSRQGPYEQYF. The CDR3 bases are TGTGCCAGCAGCTCACGACAGGGACCCTACGAGCAGTACTTC.

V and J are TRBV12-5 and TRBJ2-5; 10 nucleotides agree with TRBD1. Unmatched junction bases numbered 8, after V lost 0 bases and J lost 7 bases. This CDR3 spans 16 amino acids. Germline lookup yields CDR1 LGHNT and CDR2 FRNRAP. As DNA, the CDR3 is TGTGCTAGTGGTTTGGTTGTCGGGACAGGGGTTGGGACCCAGTACTTC. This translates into CASGLVVGTGVGTQYF.

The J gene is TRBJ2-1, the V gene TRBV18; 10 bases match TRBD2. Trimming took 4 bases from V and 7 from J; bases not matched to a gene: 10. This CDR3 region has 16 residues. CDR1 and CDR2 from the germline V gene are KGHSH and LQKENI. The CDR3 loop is CASSLIGTSVPNEQFF. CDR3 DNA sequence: TGTGCCAGCTCACTTATCGGGACTAGCGTGCCGAATGAGCAGTTCTTC. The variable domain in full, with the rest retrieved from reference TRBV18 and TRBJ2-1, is NAGVMQNPRHLVRRRGQEARLRCSPMKGHSHVYWYRQLPEEGLKFMVYLQKENIIDESGMPKERFSAEFPKEGPSILRIQQVVRGDSAAYFCASSLIGTSVPNEQFFGPGTRLTVL.

CDR3 loop: CASSQIGTSGKVVYEQYF. CDR3 sequence (DNA): TGTGCCAGCAGCCAGATTGGGACTAGCGGGAAGGTGGTCTACGAGCAGTACTTC. V and J are TRBV4-2 and TRBJ2-7, with 13 bases lining up with TRBD2. Germline V gives CDR1 LGHNA, CDR2 YNFKEQ. With 3 bases clipped from V and 3 bases from J, the junction kept 11 bases outside the gene matches. CDR3 length equals 18 residues.

CDR3 bases: TGTGCCAGCAGCCTTCGGGGGACATCCTACAATGAGCAGTTCTTC. Translated, it gives CASSLRGTSYNEQFF. The genes are TRBV2 and TRBJ2-1; D is perhaps TRBD1 or TRBD2 (6 bases each). V lost 6 bases to trimming and J lost 1 base, with 13 bases between them. From germline, CDR1 is SNHLY and CDR2 FYNNEI. The CDR3 covers 15 residues.

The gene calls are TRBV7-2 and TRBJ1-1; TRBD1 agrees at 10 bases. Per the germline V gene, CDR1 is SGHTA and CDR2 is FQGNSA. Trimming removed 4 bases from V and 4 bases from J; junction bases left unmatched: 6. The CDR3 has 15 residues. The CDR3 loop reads CASSSRTGGFTEAFF. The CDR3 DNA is TGTGCCAGCAGCTCTCGGACAGGGGGTTTCACTGAAGCTTTCTTT.

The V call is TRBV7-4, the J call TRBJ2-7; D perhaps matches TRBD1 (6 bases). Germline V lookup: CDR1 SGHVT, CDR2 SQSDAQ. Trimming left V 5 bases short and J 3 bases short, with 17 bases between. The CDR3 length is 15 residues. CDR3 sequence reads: CASSPTGPSGYEQYF. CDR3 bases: TGTGCCAGCAGCCCTACAGGGCCTTCTGGCTACGAGCAGTACTTC.

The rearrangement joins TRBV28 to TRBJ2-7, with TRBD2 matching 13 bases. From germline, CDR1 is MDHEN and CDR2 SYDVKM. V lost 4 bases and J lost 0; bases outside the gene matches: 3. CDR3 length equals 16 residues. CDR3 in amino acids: CASSSGLAGPSYEQYF. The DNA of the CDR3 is TGTGCCAGCAGTTCGGGACTAGCGGGGCCCTCCTACGAGCAGTACTTC. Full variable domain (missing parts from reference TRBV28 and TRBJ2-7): DVKVTQSSRYLVKRTGEKVFLECVQDMDHENMFWYRQDPGLGLRLIYFSYDVKMKEKGDIPEGYSVSREKKERFSLILESASTNQTSMYLCASSSGLAGPSYEQYFGPGTRLTVT.

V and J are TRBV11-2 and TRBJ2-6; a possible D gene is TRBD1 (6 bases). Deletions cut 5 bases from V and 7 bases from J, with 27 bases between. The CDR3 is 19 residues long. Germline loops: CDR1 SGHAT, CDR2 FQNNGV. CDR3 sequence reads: CASSRLRRDISLYANVLTF. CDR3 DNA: TGTGCCAGCAGCCGATTACGCCGGGACATTAGTCTGTATGCCAACGTCCTGACTTTC.

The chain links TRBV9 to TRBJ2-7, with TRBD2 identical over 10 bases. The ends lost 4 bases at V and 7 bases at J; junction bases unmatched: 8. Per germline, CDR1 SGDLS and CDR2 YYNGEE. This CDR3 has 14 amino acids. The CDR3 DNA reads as TGTGCCAGCAGCCCCCAGACTAGCGGGCTGGAGCAGTACTTC. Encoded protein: CASSPQTSGLEQYF. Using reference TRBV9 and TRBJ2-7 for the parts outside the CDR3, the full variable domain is DSGVTQTPKHLITATGQRVTLRCSPRSGDLSVYWYQQSLDQGLQFLIQYYNGEERAKGNILERFSAQQFPDLHSELNLSSLELGDSALYFCASSPQTSGLEQYFGPGTRLTVT.

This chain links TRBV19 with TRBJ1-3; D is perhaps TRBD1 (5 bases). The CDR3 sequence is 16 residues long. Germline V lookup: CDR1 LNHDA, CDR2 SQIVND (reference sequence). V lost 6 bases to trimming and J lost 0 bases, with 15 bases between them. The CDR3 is CASRARQIDSGNTIYF. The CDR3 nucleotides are TGTGCCAGTAGAGCCCGACAGATAGACTCTGGAAACACCATATATTTT.